The 24 T cell receptor beta chains given below trace back to one sample, sequenced in a study of T cell responses to AZD1222 COVID-19 vaccine. Libraries were prepared by immunoSEQ multiplex PCR; TCRdb keeps only in-frame clonotypes and omits some of them. The sample includes about 94,000 clones, 75% to 90% seen only once; the top ten take over 3.5%. The sequences come from peripheral blood, collected 28 days after the second AZD1222 dose. The receptor source for this set is an adult who received the AZD1222 COVID-19 vaccine.

The chain joins TRBV6-2 or TRBV6-3 to TRBJ2-5; 10 positions match TRBD1. V lost 6 bases, J lost 5 bases, and 15 bases stayed unmatched. Germline V gene lookup returns CDR1 MNHEY and CDR2 SVGEGT. The CDR3 covers 17 residues. The CDR3 bases are TGTGCCAGCAGCCGCCCGGGACAGGGGATTTTTGGGGAGACCCAGTACTTC. Translation: CASSRPGQGIFGETQYF.

The chain carries TRBV5-1 and TRBJ2-5; perhaps TRBD2 as D (6 bases). The CDR3 is made up of 15 amino acids. Germline lookup yields CDR1 SGHRS and CDR2 YFSETQ. Trimming shortened V by 2 bases and J by 3 bases, and 14 bases separated the two germline ends. The CDR3, as DNA: TGCGCCAGCAGCTTACCGGGCCAGCGGGAAGAGACCCAGTACTTC. Protein: CASSLPGQREETQYF. The full variable domain, in which reference TRBV5-1 and TRBJ2-5 provide the parts outside the CDR3, is KAGVTQTPRYLIKTRGQQVTLSCSPISGHRSVSWYQQTPGQGLQFLFEYFSETQRNKGNFPGRFSGRQFSNSRSEMNVSTLELGDSALYLCASSLPGQREETQYFGPGTRLLVL.

The rearrangement uses TRBV29-1 and TRBJ2-1; D perhaps matches TRBD2 (6 bases). Germline values: CDR1 SQVTM, CDR2 ANQGSEA. The CDR3 has 14 residues. V was clipped by 4 bases and J by 0 bases, with 10 bases between them. The CDR3 nucleotides read TGCAGCGTTGCGGAGACTAGCTCCTACAATGAGCAGTTCTTC. This translates into CSVAETSSYNEQFF.

This clone was observed a few times. The V call is TRBV11-2, the J call TRBJ1-2, with a weak D call TRBD1 (6 bases). Germline-derived CDR1 and CDR2 are SGHAT and FQNNGV. This CDR3 has 13 residues. Trimming stripped 1 base from V and 8 bases from J, with 11 bases between. The CDR3: CASSLGEGGGYTF. Written as DNA, the CDR3 is TGTGCCAGCAGCTTAGGGGAAGGGGGAGGCTACACCTTC.

The chain links TRBV28 to TRBJ2-5, with 14 positions matching TRBD2. Germline lookup yields CDR1 MDHEN and CDR2 SYDVKM. V lost 1 base and J lost 8; bases outside the gene matches: 12. The CDR3 is made up of 18 amino acids. CDR3: CASSLLQTSGRAFRTQYF. CDR3 DNA sequence: TGTGCCAGCAGTTTATTACAGACTAGCGGGAGGGCCTTCCGTACCCAGTACTTC.

The genes are TRBV23-1 and TRBJ2-4; D not certain. TRBV23-1 qualifies as an ORF whose function is uncertain. The V end lost 6 bases, the J end lost 3 bases, and 12 bases lay between the germline ends. The length of the CDR3 is 14 residues. This CDR3 is CASRDSVGKNIQYF. CDR3 nucleotide sequence: TGCGCCAGCAGGGATTCGGTCGGCAAAAACATTCAGTACTTC.

This clone was detected once. This chain uses TRBV6-2 or TRBV6-3 with TRBJ2-1; D ambiguous. The CDR3 totals 13 residues. V shed 2 bases and J shed 8 bases, with 10 bases lying between them. Germline CDR1 reads MNHEY; CDR2 reads SVGEGT. The CDR3 DNA follows: TGTGCCAGCAGTTACGTGGGCGGCGATGAGCAGTTCTTC. It encodes CASSYVGGDEQFF.

The rearrangement joins TRBV2 to TRBJ2-5; TRBD1 is a possible D gene (5 bases). CDR1 and CDR2 (germline): SNHLY, FYNNEI. V dropped 5 bases and J dropped 1 base, with 11 bases sitting between them. The CDR3 consists of 14 residues. The CDR3 here is CASSKRGPQETQYF. The CDR3 DNA reads as TGTGCCAGCAGTAAAAGGGGCCCCCAAGAGACCCAGTACTTC. The whole variable domain, filled in from reference TRBV2 and TRBJ2-5, reads EPEVTQTPSHQVTQMGQEVILRCVPISNHLYFYWYRQILGQKVEFLVSFYNNEISEKSEIFDDQFSVERPDGSNFTLKIRSTKLEDSAMYFCASSKRGPQETQYFGPGTRLLVL.

The rearrangement links TRBV6-5 to TRBJ1-5; TRBD1 matches at 8 bases. The CDR3 is 16 amino acids. Germline CDR1 is MNHEY and CDR2 is SVGAGI. With 4 bases clipped from V and 0 bases from J, the junction kept 5 bases outside the gene matches. In DNA form, the CDR3 reads TGTGCCAGCAGTTCCAGGGGGCTGTATAGCAATCAGCCCCAGCATTTT. It is translated as CASSSRGLYSNQPQHF.

The V gene is TRBV25-1, the J gene TRBJ2-1; D is perhaps TRBD1 (6 bases). Trimming stripped 7 bases from V and 0 bases from J, with 13 bases between. The CDR3 is 15 residues long. Germline V lookup: CDR1 MGHDK, CDR2 SYGVNS. CDR3 coding DNA: TGTGCCAGCAACCCACAGGGAAGCTCCTACAATGAGCAGTTCTTC. It yields the protein CASNPQGSSYNEQFF.

The V call is TRBV29-1, the J call TRBJ1-4, with TRBD1 matching 9 bases. CDR1 and CDR2 from the germline V gene are SQVTM and ANQGSEA. V was clipped by 6 bases and J by 6 bases; unmatched bases: 8. The CDR3 sequence is 14 residues long. This CDR3 is CSVDPGQGDEKLFF. Here the CDR3 DNA reads TGCAGCGTGGACCCGGGACAGGGAGATGAAAAACTGTTTTTT.

The genes are TRBV11-1 and TRBJ2-7; possible D gene TRBD1, 6 bases. Trimming shortened V by 1 base and J by 3 bases, and 13 bases separated the two germline ends. Germline V gene sequence: CDR1 SGHAT, CDR2 FQDESV (reference sequence). The CDR3 is 15 residues long. CDR3 in amino acids: CASSLGSGTLYEQYF. CDR3 sequence (DNA): TGTGCCAGCAGCTTAGGTTCCGGGACACTCTACGAGCAGTACTTC.

The chain links TRBV5-4 to TRBJ2-5, with D tentatively TRBD1 or TRBD2 (5 bases each). Looked up from germline, CDR1 is SGHNT and CDR2 is YYREEE (reference sequence). Trimming took off 10 bases at V and 1 base at J, with 20 bases between the two ends. The CDR3 sequence is 15 residues long. CDR3 nucleotides: TGTGCCTTCTCCTCTGCCGGGACCTTCCAAGAGACCCAGTACTTC. Translating it yields CAFSSAGTFQETQYF.

This chain connects TRBV28 to TRBJ2-5, with D possibly being TRBD1 (6 bases). Germline values: CDR1 MDHEN, CDR2 SYDVKM. V dropped 5 bases and J dropped 4 bases, with 8 bases sitting between them. The CDR3 sequence is 12 residues long. CDR3 DNA sequence: TGTGCCAGCAGTAGGACAGCAGAGACCCAGTACTTC. Translated: CASSRTAETQYF.

This rearrangement joins TRBV7-3 to TRBJ2-7; D possibly corresponds to TRBD1 (5 bases). CDR3 length: 13 residues. Germline CDR1 reads SGHTA; CDR2 reads FQGTGA. Trimming removed 8 bases from V and 6 bases from J, with 17 bases in between. The DNA of the CDR3 is TGTGCCAGCGCCTCAAAAGGGGCCGGCGAGCAGTACTTC. Its translation: CASASKGAGEQYF. The full variable domain, completed using reference TRBV7-3 and TRBJ2-7, is GAGVSQTPSNKVTEKGKYVELRCDPISGHTALYWYRQSLGQGPEFLIYFQGTGAADDSGLPNDRFFAVRPEGSVSTLKIQRTERGDSAVYLCASASKGAGEQYFGPGTRLTVT.

V is TRBV12-3 or TRBV12-4 and J is TRBJ2-7; the match to TRBD2 covers 10 bases. J was trimmed by 3 bases and V by 6 bases; bases with no gene match: 2. CDR3 length equals 13 residues. The CDR3 nucleotides are TGTGCCAGCAGATCTAGCGGGAGCTACGAGCAGTACTTC. Protein: CASRSSGSYEQYF.

V gene TRBV5-6 combines with J gene TRBJ2-3; 11 bases fit TRBD2. The CDR3 contains 16 residues. Germline V gives CDR1 SGHDT, CDR2 YYEEEE. V trimming: 4 bases; J trimming: 3 bases; junction bases outside the gene matches: 7. The CDR3 DNA sequence: TGTGCCAGCAGCCCCTTAGCGGGGGGGCTTACAGATACGCAGTATTTT. Translating gives CASSPLAGGLTDTQYF.

This clone was detected only a few times. This rearrangement joins TRBV6-5 to TRBJ1-4; D is undetermined. Trimming cost V 6 bases and J 3 bases, with 14 bases left between them. The CDR3 is 15 amino acids. CDR1 is MNHEY and CDR2 is SVGAGI in the germline V gene. Here the CDR3 DNA reads TGTGCCAGCAGCCCAAGTGGGAGTTCTAATGAAAAACTGTTTTTT. Its translation is CASSPSGSSNEKLFF.

The chain carries TRBV27 and TRBJ2-3; TRBD1 aligns across 9 bases. CDR1 MNHEY and CDR2 SMNVEV come from the germline V gene (reference sequence). This CDR3 has 15 residues. Trimming at V came to 6 bases and at J to 3 bases, leaving 7 bases not matched to a gene. CDR3 bases: TGTGCCAGCAGCACTCCCGGGACAGGGACAGATACGCAGTATTTT. Translated: CASSTPGTGTDTQYF.

In the case of this clone: The junction departs from germline at one end; a sequencing error may be responsible. The genes are TRBV6-2 or TRBV6-3 and TRBJ1-4, with a possible D match to TRBD1 (6 bases). This CDR3 contains 17 residues. Germline CDR1 MNHEY, CDR2 SVGEGT. This CDR3 reads CVSGPDPGQATNEKLFF. CDR3 nucleotides: TGTGTCAGCGGCCCCGACCCGGGACAAGCAACTAATGAAAAACTGTTTTTT.

The table lists this clone with a count of one. This chain links TRBV9 with TRBJ2-2; 9 bases match TRBD2. The V gene's germline CDR1 is SGDLS and CDR2 YYNGEE. This CDR3 is 15 amino acids long. The trim removed 3 bases at V and 4 bases at J, leaving 4 bases unmatched. CDR3 protein: CASSAFSGSTGELFF. The CDR3 nucleotides read TGTGCCAGCAGCGCATTTAGCGGGAGCACCGGGGAGCTGTTTTTT.

The genes are TRBV9 and TRBJ2-7, with D tentatively TRBD1 or TRBD2 (5 bases each). The germline V gene has CDR1 SGDLS and CDR2 YYNGEE. With 5 bases removed from V and 2 bases from J, the gap between germline ends came to 14 bases. This CDR3 is built from 14 residues. CDR3 DNA sequence: TGTGCCAGCAGTTCTGGCCTGGGGGCCTACGAGCAGTACTTC. It specifies CASSSGLGAYEQYF.

The chain carries TRBV5-1 and TRBJ1-1; D is undetermined. The V end lost 4 bases, the J end lost 1 base, and 14 bases lay between the germline ends. The V gene's germline CDR1 is SGHRS and CDR2 YFSETQ. This CDR3 comprises 15 residues. The CDR3 is CASSDPRRGNTEAFF. The CDR3 nucleotides read TGCGCCAGCAGCGACCCCCGCCGGGGGAACACTGAAGCTTTCTTT. Drawing the rest from reference TRBV5-1 and TRBJ1-1, the complete variable domain is KAGVTQTPRYLIKTRGQQVTLSCSPISGHRSVSWYQQTPGQGLQFLFEYFSETQRNKGNFPGRFSGRQFSNSRSEMNVSTLELGDSALYLCASSDPRRGNTEAFFGQGTRLTVV.

The chain uses TRBV7-9 and TRBJ2-1; D remains unclear. Trimming took 5 bases from V and 9 from J, leaving 11 bases between them. The germline V gene encodes CDR1 SEHNR and CDR2 FQNEAQ (reference sequence). CDR3 length: 12 residues. The CDR3 DNA reads TGTGCCAGCAGCACCCAATCCGGTGAGCAGTTCTTC. It encodes CASSTQSGEQFF.